The TCR beta chain described here comes from a study of shared clonotypes between healthy human individuals. The length of the CDR3 is 15 residues. Germline lookup yields CDR1 SGHVS and CDR2 FQNEAQ. V lost 2 bases, J lost 6 bases, and 14 bases lay in between. This clone was picked up one time. The antigen is unknown. Overall study findings and caveats: Sequencing depth was predicted to influence how clonotypes are shared among donors.

Produced via immunoSEQ multiplex PCR; TCRdb's table is partial and in-frame only. Of approximately 2,000,000 clones detected, 80% to 95% appear once; the ten largest clones hold 0.3% to 0.4%. Sequenced material: naive CD4+ T cells from PBMCs. Subset: CD45RA+ positively selected. The sequence was collected from a man between 18 and 29 years old in good health. Some clones in this sample may be carry-over from other donors' samples. This chain connects TRBV7-8 to TRBJ2-1; D ambiguous. CDR3 sequence (DNA): TGTGCCAGCAGCTTACCAGAAGGACGACGCAATGAGCAGTTCTTC. This codes for CASSLPEGRRNEQFF.